This paragraph covers one TCR beta chain sequence. Measured with immunoSEQ multiplex PCR; TCRdb has only the in-frame clones, and not every one. Among about 2 million clones, roughly 94% were seen once, and the ten largest hold roughly 0.13%. Trimming removed 0 bases at V and 7 bases at J, with 14 bases between. Per germline, CDR1 SGDLS and CDR2 YYNGEE. The CDR3 consists of 15 residues. This record belongs to a study of shared clonotypes between healthy human individuals. J is TRBJ2-1 and V is TRBV9, with a weak D call TRBD2 (6 bases). The sample taken for sequencing was naive CD4+ T cells sorted from blood. Indicated subset: CD45RA+ positively selected. The TCR originated in a man aged 18 to 29 in good health. The CDR3 DNA is TGTGCCAGCAGCGTAGATGGGAGGCCCCGGAATGAGCAGTTCTTC. The encoded protein is CASSVDGRPRNEQFF.